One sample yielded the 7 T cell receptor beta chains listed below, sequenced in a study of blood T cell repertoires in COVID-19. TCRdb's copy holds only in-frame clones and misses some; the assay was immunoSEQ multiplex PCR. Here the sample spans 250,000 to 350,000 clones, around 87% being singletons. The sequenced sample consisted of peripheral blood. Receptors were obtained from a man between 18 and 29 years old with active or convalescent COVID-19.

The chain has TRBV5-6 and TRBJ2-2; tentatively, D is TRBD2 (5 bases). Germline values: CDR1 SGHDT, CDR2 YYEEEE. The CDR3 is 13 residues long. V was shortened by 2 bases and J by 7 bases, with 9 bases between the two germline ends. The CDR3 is CASSLGLFGELFF. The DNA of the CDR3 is TGTGCCAGCAGCTTAGGACTTTTCGGGGAGCTGTTTTTT.

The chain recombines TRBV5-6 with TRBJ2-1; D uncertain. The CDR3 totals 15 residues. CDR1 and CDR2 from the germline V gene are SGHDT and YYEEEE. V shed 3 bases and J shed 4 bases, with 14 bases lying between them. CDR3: CASSSPVGTYNEQFF. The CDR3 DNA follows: TGTGCCAGCAGCTCTCCGGTTGGTACGTACAATGAGCAGTTCTTC.

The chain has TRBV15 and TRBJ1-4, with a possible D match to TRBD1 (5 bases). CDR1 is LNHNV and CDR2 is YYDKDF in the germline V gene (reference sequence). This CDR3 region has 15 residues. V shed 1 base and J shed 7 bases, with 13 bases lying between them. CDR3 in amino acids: CATSRGGPRIEKLFF. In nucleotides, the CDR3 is TGTGCCACCAGCAGAGGGGGCCCTAGGATTGAAAAACTGTTTTTT.

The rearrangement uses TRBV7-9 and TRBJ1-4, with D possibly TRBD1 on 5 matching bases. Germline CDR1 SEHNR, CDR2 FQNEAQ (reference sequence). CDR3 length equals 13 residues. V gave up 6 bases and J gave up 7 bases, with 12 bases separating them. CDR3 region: CASRRDPGEKLFF. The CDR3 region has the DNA TGTGCCAGCAGGCGGGACCCCGGTGAAAAACTGTTTTTT.

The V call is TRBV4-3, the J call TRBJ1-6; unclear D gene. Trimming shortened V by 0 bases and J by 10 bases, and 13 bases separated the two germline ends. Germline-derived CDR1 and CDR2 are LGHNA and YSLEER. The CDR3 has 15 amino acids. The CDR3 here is CASSQDFAAGSPLHF. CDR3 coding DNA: TGCGCCAGCAGCCAAGATTTCGCAGCGGGGTCACCCCTCCACTTT.

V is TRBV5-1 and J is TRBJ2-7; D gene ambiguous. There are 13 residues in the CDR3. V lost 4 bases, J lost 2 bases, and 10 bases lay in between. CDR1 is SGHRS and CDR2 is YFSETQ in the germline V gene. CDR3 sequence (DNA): TGCGCCAGCAGCCTGGACCAGGCCTACGAGCAGTACTTC. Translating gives CASSLDQAYEQYF.

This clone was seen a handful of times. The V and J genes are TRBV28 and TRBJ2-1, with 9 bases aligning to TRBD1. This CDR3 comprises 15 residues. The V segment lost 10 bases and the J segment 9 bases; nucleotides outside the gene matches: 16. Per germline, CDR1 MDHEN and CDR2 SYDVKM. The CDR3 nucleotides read TGTGCCACCTGGGATTGGACAGGGGACTTCGGTGAGCAGTTCTTC. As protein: CATWDWTGDFGEQFF.